The 19 T cell receptor beta chains given below trace back to one sample, sequenced in a study of metastatic and nonmetastatic thyroid tumors (dated by TCRdb to 2018 to 2021). None of the patients had been given any treatment before thyroid surgery. The library was made by PCR. The reads were generated on an Illumina HiSeq 4000. In-frame beta chains were kept once TCRdb had trimmed the public reads at Q25 with fastp and called clones with MiXCR. The sample contains 91,000 or so clones, roughly 13% of them found a single time. The ten largest make up roughly 12% of the sample. The sample was blood. The receptors come from a female donor with papillary thyroid cancer or a benign thyroid nodule (not recorded which). Some clones in this sample may be carry-over from other donors' samples.

This clone came up many times. The chain carries TRBV19 and TRBJ2-3; 8 nucleotides match TRBD1. CDR3 length: 17 residues. After removal of 0 bases from V and 3 bases from J, the junction contained 8 bases not matched to a gene. Looked up from germline, CDR1 is LNHDA and CDR2 is SQIVND (reference sequence). CDR3 amino acids: CASSIDLGQAVTDTQYF. The CDR3 nucleotides are TGTGCCAGTAGTATAGATCTGGGACAGGCCGTTACAGATACGCAGTATTTT.

This clone was seen ten or more times. V and J are TRBV5-8 and TRBJ2-4; the D gene is possibly TRBD1 (5 bases). Trimming stripped 1 base from V and 1 base from J, with 12 bases between. Germline-derived CDR1 and CDR2 are SGHTS and YDEGEE. The CDR3 sequence is 16 residues long. This CDR3 is CASSLFVGVAKNIQYF. The CDR3 coding sequence is TGTGCCAGCAGCTTGTTTGTAGGGGTGGCCAAAAACATTCAGTACTTC.

Ten or more counts support this clone. The V call is TRBV30, the J call TRBJ1-2; no definite D call. Germline V CDR1 and CDR2: GTSNPN, SVGIG (reference sequence). Trimming stripped 2 bases from V and 4 bases from J, with 5 bases between. The length of the CDR3 is 11 residues. CDR3 sequence: CAWSRVYGYTF. CDR3 coding DNA: TGTGCCTGGAGTCGGGTCTATGGCTACACCTTC.

This clone was seen many times. The rearrangement uses TRBV6-1 and TRBJ2-7; 12 bases are shared with TRBD2. The CDR3 is 15 residues long. From germline, CDR1 is MNHNS and CDR2 SASEGT. V lost 6 bases to trimming and J lost 0 bases; unmatched junction nucleotides: 3. Here the CDR3 reads CASSRLAGVSYEQYF. In DNA, the CDR3 is TGTGCCAGCAGCCGACTAGCGGGAGTCTCCTACGAGCAGTACTTC.

This clone was seen repeatedly, ten times or more. V and J are TRBV5-1 and TRBJ2-7, with D perhaps being TRBD1 or TRBD2 (5 bases each). Germline CDR1 SGHRS, CDR2 YFSETQ. With 4 bases removed from V and 0 bases from J, the gap between germline ends came to 8 bases. The CDR3 extends over 13 amino acids. The CDR3 sequence is CASSQGPSYEQYF. DNA for the CDR3: TGCGCCAGCAGCCAGGGACCCTCCTACGAGCAGTACTTC. The variable domain in full, completed from reference TRBV5-1 and TRBJ2-7, reads KAGVTQTPRYLIKTRGQQVTLSCSPISGHRSVSWYQQTPGQGLQFLFEYFSETQRNKGNFPGRFSGRQFSNSRSEMNVSTLELGDSALYLCASSQGPSYEQYFGPGTRLTVT.

The chain links TRBV9 to TRBJ2-5; 8 nucleotides line up with TRBD2. Trimming at V came to 0 bases and at J to 2 bases, leaving 9 bases not matched to a gene. Per the germline V gene, CDR1 is SGDLS and CDR2 is YYNGEE. The CDR3 contains 17 residues. The CDR3 DNA reads TGTGCCAGCAGCGTAGGCATAGCGGGAATTGTTCAAGAGACCCAGTACTTC. Translating gives CASSVGIAGIVQETQYF.

This clone was seen many times. The chain joins TRBV28 to TRBJ2-3, with a tentative D call TRBD2 (6 bases). Trimming removed 5 bases from V and 2 bases from J, with 14 bases in between. The CDR3 covers 15 residues. Germline V gives CDR1 MDHEN, CDR2 SYDVKM. CDR3 sequence reads: CASSHRDFYTDTQYF. DNA for the CDR3: TGTGCCAGCAGTCACCGGGACTTTTACACAGATACGCAGTATTTT.

This clone was found many times. The genes are TRBV3-1 and TRBJ2-7, with 8 bases identical to TRBD1. Per germline, CDR1 LGHDT and CDR2 YNNKEL (reference sequence). V dropped 0 bases and J dropped 1; count of bases not matched to a gene: 2. The CDR3 contains 15 residues. CDR3 nucleotides: TGTGCCAGCAGCCAAGATAGACAGGGGTCCTACGAGCAGTACTTC. Encoded protein: CASSQDRQGSYEQYF.

The rearrangement links TRBV5-4 to TRBJ1-3, with 9 bases aligning to TRBD1. Germline V gene sequence: CDR1 SGHNT, CDR2 YYREEE (reference sequence). V was pared by 7 bases and J by 0 bases, with 8 bases of the junction left unmatched. This CDR3 spans 16 amino acids. The CDR3: CASFTGGISSGNTIYF. The CDR3, as DNA: TGTGCCAGCTTCACAGGGGGCATCAGCTCTGGAAACACCATATATTTT.

J is TRBJ2-7 and V is TRBV7-8; 9 positions match TRBD2. The CDR3 is made up of 16 amino acids. CDR1 SGHVS and CDR2 FQNEAQ come from the germline V gene. Trimming cost V 3 bases and J 2 bases; bases outside gene matches: 8. CDR3 nucleotides: TGTGCCAGCAGCTTGTTTGGGACTAGCCTAACCTACGAGCAGTACTTC. This translates into CASSLFGTSLTYEQYF. Based on the CDR3 plus reference TRBV7-8 and TRBJ2-7, the full variable domain is GAGVSQSPRYKVAKRGQDVALRCDPISGHVSLFWYQQALGQGPEFLTYFQNEAQLDKSGLPSDRFFAERPEGSVSTLKIQRTQQEDSAVYLCASSLFGTSLTYEQYFGPGTRLTVT.

V gene TRBV5-1 combines with J gene TRBJ2-2; 11 nucleotides align to TRBD2. The trim removed 7 bases at V and 14 bases at J, leaving 10 bases unmatched. The germline CDR1 and CDR2 sequences are SGHRS and YFSETQ. This CDR3 contains 13 residues. The CDR3 reads CASVGLAADDLFF. DNA for the CDR3: TGCGCCAGCGTGGGACTAGCGGCGGACGATCTGTTTTTT.

This clone was counted many times. The rearrangement joins TRBV20-1 to TRBJ2-2; tentatively, D is TRBD2 (7 bases). This CDR3 is built from 18 residues. V was shortened by 1 base and J by 4 bases, with 22 bases between the two germline ends. Per germline, CDR1 DFQATT and CDR2 SNEGSKA (reference sequence). CDR3 coding DNA: TGCAGTGCTAGAGCCGATAGGGGGGGCGGGGTCCTCACCGGGGAGCTGTTTTTT. Its protein is CSARADRGGGVLTGELFF.

A remark on this clone: A much bigger clone sits one base away, suggesting this may be a read error. The genes are TRBV9 and TRBJ2-3; D is unresolved. The V end lost 0 bases, the J end lost 1 base, and 3 bases lay between the germline ends. CDR3 length: 13 residues. Germline V gene lookup returns CDR1 SGDLS and CDR2 YYNGEE. CDR3 amino acids: CASSVDGTDTQYF. CDR3 bases: TGTGCCAGCAGCGTAGACGGCACAGATACGCAGTATTTT.

This clone showed up just a few times. The chain couples TRBV6-2 or TRBV6-3 to TRBJ2-7, with 9 bases that match TRBD2. The germline V gene encodes CDR1 MNHEY and CDR2 SVGEGT. CDR3 length: 16 residues. Unmatched junction bases numbered 12, after V lost 6 bases and J lost 3 bases. CDR3 protein: CASRFLSSGKRYEQYF. The CDR3 DNA sequence: TGTGCCAGCAGATTCCTTTCTAGCGGGAAGCGCTACGAGCAGTACTTC.

This clone has ten or more counts. The CDR3 sequence is CASSSSARAGGGTDTQYF. CDR3 DNA sequence: TGTGCCAGCAGTTCATCGGCTAGAGCGGGAGGGGGGACAGATACGCAGTATTTT. The chain carries TRBV27 and TRBJ2-3; TRBD2 matches 10 bases. CDR3 length: 18 residues. The V gene's germline CDR1 is MNHEY and CDR2 SMNVEV (reference sequence). V dropped 4 bases and J dropped 3; count of bases not matched to a gene: 13.

This clone came up many times. The chain uses TRBV18 and TRBJ1-2; D is ambiguous. The CDR3 sequence is 12 residues long. V shed 0 bases and J shed 7 bases, with 6 bases lying between them. Germline assignment: CDR1 KGHSH and CDR2 LQKENI. The CDR3 nucleotides are TGTGCCAGCTCACCACCGAAGGGTGGCTACACCTTC. Its protein is CASSPPKGGYTF.

This clone came up many times. This chain links TRBV19 with TRBJ1-6, with 7 bases fitting TRBD1. Germline CDR1 reads LNHDA; CDR2 reads SQIVND (reference sequence). The CDR3 loop spans 15 amino acids. J was trimmed by 7 bases and V by 6 bases; bases with no gene match: 9. CDR3 protein: CASRRLRDRNSPLHF. CDR3 coding DNA: TGTGCCAGTAGGAGACTCCGGGACAGAAATTCACCCCTCCACTTT.

This clone was seen ten or more times. The chain combines TRBV11-1 with TRBJ2-3; D not resolved. The germline V gene has CDR1 SGHAT and CDR2 FQDESV (reference sequence). CDR3 length: 16 amino acids. V shed 2 bases and J shed 4 bases, with 16 bases lying between them. This CDR3 is CASSLKSGSAPDTQYF. CDR3 nucleotides: TGTGCCAGCAGCTTAAAGTCCGGTTCGGCCCCAGATACGCAGTATTTT.

This clone was detected a few times. This clone may be a read error of a much larger clone one base away. The gene calls are TRBV6-1 and TRBJ2-3; D is uncertain. The CDR3 spans 13 residues. CDR1 and CDR2 from the germline V gene are MNHNS and SASEGT. CDR3 protein: CASTSVSTDTRYF. The CDR3 region has the DNA TGTGCCAGCACAAGTGTGAGCACAGATACGCGGTATTTT.